This entry is about one T cell receptor beta chain. The source of the sample is a study of blood T cell repertoires in COVID-19. Study at large: Samples came from the United States, Italy and Spain, spanning acute and convalescent COVID-19.

As processed by the authors: Reference gene primer amplification yielded estimated nucleated cell counts. Assay: immunoSEQ multiplex PCR; the TCRdb copy retains only in-frame clones and omits some. The V and J calls and the clone size are those of that table, but D and trimming were determined from the DNA. The sample lists about 130,000 clones; about 91% were seen once. The origin of this receptor is a man over 45 with acute or convalescent COVID-19. Specimen: peripheral blood.

The CDR3, as DNA: TGTGCCAGCAGCCTACCCGGGACAGCCTCTGGAAACACCATATATTTT. Residues: CASSLPGTASGNTIYF. The chain has TRBV28 and TRBJ1-3; 7 positions match TRBD1. This CDR3 has 16 residues. Germline V gene lookup returns CDR1 MDHEN and CDR2 SYDVKM. The V gene end was trimmed by 6 bases and the J gene end by 0 bases; junction bases not matched to a gene: 8.